The 9 T cell receptor beta chains below all came from one sample that was sequenced in a study of cytomegalovirus exposure and HLA in healthy donors. PCR employed 60 Vbeta and 13 Jbeta primers. The assay was immunoSEQ multiplex PCR, and TCRdb's table has in-frame clones only and misses some. The table lists about 150,000 clones, 79% of them singletons. The sequenced sample was PBMCs. These receptors all come from a man in his forties or fifties in good health and CMV-seropositive.

The chain has TRBV19 and TRBJ2-1; TRBD2 matches 8 bases. From germline, CDR1 is LNHDA and CDR2 SQIVND (reference sequence). V dropped 9 bases and J dropped 12; count of bases not matched to a gene: 13. The CDR3 covers 13 residues. CDR3 sequence: CASGAGGSYGQFF. The CDR3 coding sequence is TGTGCCAGCGGGGCGGGAGGCTCCTACGGGCAGTTCTTC.

V is TRBV4-1 and J is TRBJ1-4, with D unresolved. The germline V gene has CDR1 MGHRA and CDR2 YSYEKL. The CDR3 has 16 residues. The V and J ends lost 0 bases and 3 bases respectively, with 11 bases between them. The CDR3: CASSQDINRSNEKLFF. The CDR3 DNA sequence: TGCGCCAGCAGCCAAGACATAAACCGGTCTAATGAAAAACTGTTTTTT.

The J gene is TRBJ2-2, the V gene TRBV4-2; 7 positions match TRBD1. The ends lost 0 bases at V and 4 bases at J; junction bases unmatched: 8. The germline V gene has CDR1 LGHNA and CDR2 YNFKEQ. CDR3 length: 17 amino acids. DNA for the CDR3: TGTGCCAGCAGCCAAGATCTGTTGACAGGGACCACCGGGGAGCTGTTTTTT. Its protein product is CASSQDLLTGTTGELFF.

This clone was seen a single time. The chain carries TRBV30 and TRBJ2-3, with D hard to call. V shed 1 base and J shed 0 bases, with 5 bases lying between them. CDR1 is GTSNPN and CDR2 is SVGIG in the germline V gene (reference sequence). The CDR3 is 13 amino acids. The CDR3 region has the DNA TGTGCCTGGAGTGCCTCTAGCACAGATACGCAGTATTTT. It codes for CAWSASSTDTQYF. Together with reference TRBV30 and TRBJ2-3, the CDR3 gives the full variable domain: SQTIHQWPATLVQPVGSPLSLECTVEGTSNPNLYWYRQAAGRGLQLLFYSVGIGQISSEVPQNLSASRPQDRQFILSSKKLLLSDSGFYLCAWSASSTDTQYFGPGTRLTVL.

V usage is TRBV19 and J usage is TRBJ2-5, with a weak D call TRBD2 (6 bases). Gene TRBJ2-7 matches the end of the DNA better, so the J call may be wrong. The CDR3 runs 17 residues. Per germline, CDR1 LNHDA and CDR2 SQIVND (reference sequence). The CDR3 region is CASSGSPLSGRTYEQYF. CDR3 sequence (DNA): TGTGCCAGTAGTGGGAGTCCTCTAAGCGGGCGAACCTACGAGCAGTACTTC.

This chain joins TRBV5-6 and TRBJ2-7; 8 bases line up with TRBD1. Germline CDR1 is SGHDT and CDR2 is YYEEEE. V shed 4 bases and J 6 bases; nucleotides not matched to a gene: 3. This CDR3 contains 12 residues. This CDR3 reads CASSLTGGEQYF. DNA for the CDR3: TGTGCCAGCAGCCTAACAGGGGGCGAGCAGTACTTC. The full variable domain, completed using reference TRBV5-6 and TRBJ2-7, is DAGVTQSPTHLIKTRGQQVTLRCSPKSGHDTVSWYQQALGQGPQFIFQYYEEEERQRGNFPDRFSGHQFPNYSSELNVNALLLGDSALYLCASSLTGGEQYFGPGTRLTVT.

A remark on this clone: One end of the junction varies from germline; a read error may be responsible. This chain links TRBV5-1 with TRBJ2-1; no clear D. CDR3 size: 13 residues. Germline V gene data show CDR1 as SGHRS and CDR2 as YFSETQ. The CDR3 spells CASSFTPDNEQFF. As DNA, the CDR3 is TGCGCCAGCAGCTTCACCCCAGACAACGAGCAGTTCTTC.

This chain joins TRBV5-1 and TRBJ1-1; D not certain. In germline, CDR1 is SGHRS, CDR2 YFSETQ. This CDR3 is 15 amino acids long. V lost 0 bases and J lost 0, with 9 bases in between. The CDR3 nucleotides read TGCGCCAGCAGCTTGGTCAGTACCCTGAACACTGAAGCTTTCTTT. It codes for CASSLVSTLNTEAFF.

CDR3 protein: CASSPSAGAYEQYF. In DNA form, the CDR3 reads TGTGCCAGCAGCCCGTCAGCGGGAGCCTACGAGCAGTACTTC. V gene TRBV4-2 combines with J gene TRBJ2-7; 8 bases map to TRBD2. The CDR3 runs 14 residues. Germline V gives CDR1 LGHNA, CDR2 YNFKEQ. The ends lost 4 bases at V and 2 bases at J; junction bases unmatched: 4.